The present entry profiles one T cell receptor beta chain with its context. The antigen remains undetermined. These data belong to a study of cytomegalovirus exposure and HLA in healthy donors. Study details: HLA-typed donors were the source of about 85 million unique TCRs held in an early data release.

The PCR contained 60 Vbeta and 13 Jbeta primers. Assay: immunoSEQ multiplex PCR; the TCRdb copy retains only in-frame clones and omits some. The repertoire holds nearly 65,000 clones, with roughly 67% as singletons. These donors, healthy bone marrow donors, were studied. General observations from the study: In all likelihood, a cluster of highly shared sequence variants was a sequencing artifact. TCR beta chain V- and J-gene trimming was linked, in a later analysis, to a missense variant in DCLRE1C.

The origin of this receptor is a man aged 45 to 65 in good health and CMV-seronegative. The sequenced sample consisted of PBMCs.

CDR3 bases: TGTGCCAGTAGTCGGCAGGGGAGATCCCGCACAGATACGCAGTATTTT. Translating it yields CASSRQGRSRTDTQYF. The V and J genes are TRBV19 and TRBJ2-3, with D possibly matching TRBD1 (6 bases). The CDR3 covers 16 residues. The germline CDR1 and CDR2 sequences are LNHDA and SQIVND (reference sequence). The V end lost 5 bases, the J end lost 1 base, and 16 bases lay between the germline ends.